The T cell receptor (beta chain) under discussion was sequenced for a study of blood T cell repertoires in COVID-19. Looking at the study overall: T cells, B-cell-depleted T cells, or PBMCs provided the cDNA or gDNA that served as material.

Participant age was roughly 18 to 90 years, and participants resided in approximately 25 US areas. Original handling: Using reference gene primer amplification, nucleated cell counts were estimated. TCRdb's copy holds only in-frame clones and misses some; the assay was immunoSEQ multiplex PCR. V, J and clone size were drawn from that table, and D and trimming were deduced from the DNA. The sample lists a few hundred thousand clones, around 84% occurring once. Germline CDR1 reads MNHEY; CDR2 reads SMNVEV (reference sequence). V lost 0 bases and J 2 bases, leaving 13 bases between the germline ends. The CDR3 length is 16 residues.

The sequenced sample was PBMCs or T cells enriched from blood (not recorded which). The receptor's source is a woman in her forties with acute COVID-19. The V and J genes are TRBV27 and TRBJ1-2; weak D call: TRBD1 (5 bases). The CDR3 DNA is TGTGCCAGCAGTTTATCGGGGGGGACTCCGAACTATGGCTACACCTTC. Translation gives CASSLSGGTPNYGYTF.